This T cell receptor beta chain was sequenced in a study of blood T cells in healthy people across ages. The overall study: About one barcoded beta molecule was captured per two T cells (by template switching). General study results and limits: No conclusive comparison of naive versus antigen-experienced cells was possible with unsorted PBMCs.

Combining a sample-barcoded 5' primer with a J-beta primer mix, a second PCR ran for about 6 to 11 cycles. All cDNA molecules were each tagged by a template-switch adaptor with 12 random nucleotides. TCRdb processed the 5' RACE reads anew with MiXCR; each CDR3 protein has one entry. Of about 580,000 distinct CDR3 sequences detected, under 55% appear once; the ten largest clones hold 20% to 25%. Germline CDR1 reads LGHNA; CDR2 reads YSLEER. The V end lost 0 bases, the J end lost 10 bases, and 18 bases lay between the germline ends. The CDR3 covers 16 residues. This clonotype was detected only a few times. Its antigen is still unknown.

The sequenced sample consisted of blood. This TCR came from a man older than 75 in good health. This chain joins TRBV4-3 and TRBJ1-4; D remains ambiguous. The CDR3 protein is CASSQDFRQDRVKLFF. The CDR3 region has the DNA TGCGCCAGCAGCCAAGATTTCCGGCAGGACCGTGTAAAACTGTTTTTT.